This T cell receptor (beta chain) came from a study of untreated major depressive disorder. In the case of this clone: The antigen is undetermined.

The method was immunoSEQ multiplex PCR; TCRdb's version includes in-frame clones alone and lacks a portion of them. The sample holds more than 10,000 clones, about 89% seen once. The CDR3 totals 14 residues. Germline lookup yields CDR1 SGHVS and CDR2 FQNEAQ. V lost 2 bases to trimming and J lost 6 bases, with 11 bases between them. Every participant had European ancestry. Patients had DSM-IV major depressive disorder with a Hamilton Depression score of at least 18. Study-level findings and limits: Depressed patients' CD4+ T cells carried increased TRBV05-01 (Vbeta 5.1) usage versus control CD4+ T cells.

The receptor's source is a woman between 25 and 40 years old with major depressive disorder. This rearrangement joins TRBV7-8 to TRBJ2-1, with no clear D. The sequenced sample consisted of CD4+ T cells from PBMCs. The CDR3: CASSLQSLRNEQFF. The CDR3 nucleotides are TGTGCCAGCAGCTTACAGTCCCTTCGCAATGAGCAGTTCTTC.